This T cell receptor (beta chain) comes out of a study of T cells in Graves' hyperthyroidism and ophthalmopathy. Study in general: The blood sample was taken at first diagnosis, before treatment began. Findings and limits, study-wide: The majority of expanded thyroid clonotypes above 0.001 also appeared in blood.

Researchers barred patients who had uncontrolled infection, other autoimmune disease, pregnancy or lactation. Diagnoses rested on clinical symptoms, serum thyroxine and TRAb, thyroid ultrasound and orbital computed tomography. CDR3 length: 15 amino acids. Germline V gene sequence: CDR1 SNHLY, CDR2 FYNNEI. Trimming took off 6 bases at V and 4 bases at J, with 13 bases between the two ends. This clonotype was picked up many times. Its antigen is not identified. Amplification of TCR beta CDR3 regions was performed using RNA transcripts as template. With the HTBI primer set, the TCR CDR3 went through a first round of RT-PCR. TCRdb called the multiplex PCR reads again in MiXCR, with one record for every CDR3 protein. The sample lists hundreds of thousands of distinct CDR3 sequences; 35% to 45% were seen once.

This receptor was identified in a man younger than 35 with Graves' hyperthyroidism. This chain links TRBV2 with TRBJ2-6; possible D gene TRBD1, 5 bases. The sample comprised blood. The CDR3 loop is CASSAQGVGANVLTF. CDR3 in DNA: TGTGCCAGCAGCGCTCAGGGTGTGGGGGCCAACGTCCTGACTTTC. The entire variable domain, with the rest obtained from reference TRBV2 and TRBJ2-6, is as follows: EPEVTQTPSHQVTQMGQEVILRCVPISNHLYFYWYRQILGQKVEFLVSFYNNEISEKSEIFDDQFSVERPDGSNFTLKIRSTKLEDSAMYFCASSAQGVGANVLTFGAGSRLTVL.